This T cell receptor (beta chain) stems from a study of T cells in Graves' hyperthyroidism and ophthalmopathy. RNA transcripts provided the source from which TCR beta CDR3 regions were amplified. The HTBI set primed first-round TCR CDR3 RT-PCR. TCRdb ran MiXCR on the multiplex PCR reads and lists one entry per CDR3 protein. The data show around 610,000 distinct CDR3 sequences, about 14% seen once. The sequenced sample consisted of blood. This TCR was sampled from a woman in her thirties or forties with Graves' ophthalmopathy.

CDR3 in amino acids: CAIRMTGHPYEQYF. DNA of the CDR3: TGTGCCATCAGGATGACAGGGCACCCCTACGAGCAGTACTTC. The chain couples TRBV10-3 to TRBJ2-7, with TRBD1 matching over 7 bases. Trimming took 6 bases from V and 2 from J; bases not matched to a gene: 7. Germline V gives CDR1 ENHRY, CDR2 SYGVKD. CDR3 length equals 14 residues.